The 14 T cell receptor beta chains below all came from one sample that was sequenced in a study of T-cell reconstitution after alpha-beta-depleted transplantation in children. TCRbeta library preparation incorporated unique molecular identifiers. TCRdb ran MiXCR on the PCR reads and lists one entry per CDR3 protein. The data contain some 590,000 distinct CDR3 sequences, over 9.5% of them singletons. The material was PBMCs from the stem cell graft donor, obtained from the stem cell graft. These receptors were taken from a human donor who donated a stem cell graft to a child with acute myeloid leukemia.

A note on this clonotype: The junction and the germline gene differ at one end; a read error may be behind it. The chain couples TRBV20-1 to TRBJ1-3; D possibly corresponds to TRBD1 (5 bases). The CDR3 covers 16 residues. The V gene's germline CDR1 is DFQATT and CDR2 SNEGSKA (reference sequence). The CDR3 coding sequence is TGCTGTGCTAGAGATCTCGGCAGGGCGGGTGGAAACACCATATATTTT. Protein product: CCARDLGRAGGNTIYF.

CDR3 sequence reads: CAILAKEYNEQFF. The CDR3 DNA reads as TGTGCCATCTTGGCGAAGGAATACAATGAGCAGTTCTTC. The V call is TRBV10-3, the J call TRBJ2-1; D is uncertain. The CDR3 spans 13 residues. The germline V gene has CDR1 ENHRY and CDR2 SYGVKD. V lost 8 bases and J 4 bases, leaving 12 bases between the germline ends.

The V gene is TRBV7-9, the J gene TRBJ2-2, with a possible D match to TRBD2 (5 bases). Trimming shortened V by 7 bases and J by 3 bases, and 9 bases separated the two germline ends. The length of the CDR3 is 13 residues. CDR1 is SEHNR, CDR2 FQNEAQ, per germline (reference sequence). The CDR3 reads CASTDYHTGELFF. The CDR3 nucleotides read TGTGCCAGCACCGACTATCACACCGGGGAGCTGTTTTTT.

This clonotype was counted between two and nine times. CDR3 bases: TGCGCCAGCAGCCAGGCGACTACGCTTAAATCCTACGAGCAGTACTTC. It specifies CASSQATTLKSYEQYF. The rearrangement joins TRBV4-3 to TRBJ2-7; D possibly corresponds to TRBD2 (5 bases). V dropped 3 bases and J dropped 1 base, with 16 bases sitting between them. Germline lookup yields CDR1 LGHNA and CDR2 YSLEER. The CDR3 has 16 residues.

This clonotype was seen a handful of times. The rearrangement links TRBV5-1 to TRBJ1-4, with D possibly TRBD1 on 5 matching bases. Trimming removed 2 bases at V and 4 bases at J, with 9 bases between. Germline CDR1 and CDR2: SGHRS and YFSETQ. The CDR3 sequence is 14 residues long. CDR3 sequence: CASSLTGDNEKLFF. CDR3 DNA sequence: TGCGCCAGCAGCTTAACAGGAGATAATGAAAAACTGTTTTTT.

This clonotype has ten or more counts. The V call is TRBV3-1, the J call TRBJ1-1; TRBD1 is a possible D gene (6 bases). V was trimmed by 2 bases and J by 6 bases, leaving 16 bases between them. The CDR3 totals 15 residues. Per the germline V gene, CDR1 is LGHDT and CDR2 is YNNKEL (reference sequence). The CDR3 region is CASSQQGRQAPEAFF. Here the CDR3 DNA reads TGTGCCAGCAGCCAACAAGGGAGACAGGCTCCTGAAGCTTTCTTT.

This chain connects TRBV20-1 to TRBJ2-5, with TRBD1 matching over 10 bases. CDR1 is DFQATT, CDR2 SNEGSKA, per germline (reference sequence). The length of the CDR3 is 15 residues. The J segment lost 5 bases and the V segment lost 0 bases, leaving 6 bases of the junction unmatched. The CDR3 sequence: CSARDMDRGSETQYF. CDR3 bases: TGCAGTGCTAGAGATATGGACAGGGGGTCGGAGACCCAGTACTTC.

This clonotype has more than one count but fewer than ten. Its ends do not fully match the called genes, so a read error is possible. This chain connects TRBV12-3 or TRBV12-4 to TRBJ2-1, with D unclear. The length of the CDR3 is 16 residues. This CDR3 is CASTLSFRTPYNEQFF. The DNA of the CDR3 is TGTGCCAGCACTTTATCTTTCCGGACCCCCTACAATGAGCAGTTCTTC.

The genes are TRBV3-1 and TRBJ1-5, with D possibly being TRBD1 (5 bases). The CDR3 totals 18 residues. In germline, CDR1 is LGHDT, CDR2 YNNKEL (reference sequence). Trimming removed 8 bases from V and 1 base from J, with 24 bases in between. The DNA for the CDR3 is TGTGCCAGCTGCCCTCTTGGGGGGTCCCCTTCGAGCAATCAGCCCCAGCATTTT. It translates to CASCPLGGSPSSNQPQHF.

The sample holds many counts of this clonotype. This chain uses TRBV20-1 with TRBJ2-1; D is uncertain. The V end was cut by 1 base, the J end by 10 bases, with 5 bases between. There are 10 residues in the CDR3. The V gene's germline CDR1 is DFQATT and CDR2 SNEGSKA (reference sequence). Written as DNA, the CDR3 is TGCAGTGCTAGAGCCCCCGAGCAGTTCTTC. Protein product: CSARAPEQFF.

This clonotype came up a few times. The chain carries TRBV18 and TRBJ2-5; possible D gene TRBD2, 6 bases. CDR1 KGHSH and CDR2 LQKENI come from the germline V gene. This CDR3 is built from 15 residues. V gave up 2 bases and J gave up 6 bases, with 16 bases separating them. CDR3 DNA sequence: TGTGCCAGCTCACCAGAGGGAGGCCAATGGCAGACCCAGTACTTC. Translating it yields CASSPEGGQWQTQYF.

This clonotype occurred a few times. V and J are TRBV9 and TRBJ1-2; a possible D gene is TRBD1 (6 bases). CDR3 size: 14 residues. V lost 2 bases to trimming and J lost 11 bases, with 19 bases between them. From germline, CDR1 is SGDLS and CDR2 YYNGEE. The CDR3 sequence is CASSVVGRGQSYTF. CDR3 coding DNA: TGTGCCAGCAGCGTGGTCGGCAGGGGCCAAAGTTACACCTTC.

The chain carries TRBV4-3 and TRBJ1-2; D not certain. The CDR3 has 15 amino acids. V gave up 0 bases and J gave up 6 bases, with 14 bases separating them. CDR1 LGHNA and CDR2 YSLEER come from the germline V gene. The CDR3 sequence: CASSQDPSLSDGYTF. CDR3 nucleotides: TGCGCCAGCAGCCAAGACCCCTCATTAAGCGATGGCTACACCTTC.

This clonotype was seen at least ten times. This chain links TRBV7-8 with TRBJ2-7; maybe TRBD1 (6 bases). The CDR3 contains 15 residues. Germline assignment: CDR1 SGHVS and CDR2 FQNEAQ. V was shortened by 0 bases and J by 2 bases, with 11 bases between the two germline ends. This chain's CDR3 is CASSLADRPTYEQYF. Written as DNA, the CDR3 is TGTGCCAGCAGCTTAGCCGACAGGCCTACCTACGAGCAGTACTTC.